The TCR beta chain under discussion was sequenced for a study of CD8+ T cells in alopecia areata. Whole-study findings and limits: Sequencing of scalp tissue also captures the resident alphabeta T cells of normal skin.

On this clone: Its antigen remains unknown.

Extracted from the samples, RNA was reverse transcribed into cDNA to serve as the sequencing template. Profiling relied on immunoSEQ multiplex PCR, and the TCRdb table lists in-frame clones only, not all of them. The top ten clones hold around 6.6% of a sample with 140,000 to 150,000 clones, about 60% of them seen once. This CDR3 spans 15 amino acids. V trimming: 2 bases; J trimming: 2 bases; junction bases outside the gene matches: 6. Germline CDR1 and CDR2: SQVTM and ANQGSEA. Specimen: CD4+ T cells sorted from blood, collected at week 0. The sequence came from a human donor with alopecia areata. The V gene is TRBV29-1, the J gene TRBJ1-5; 7 positions agree with TRBD1. The DNA of the CDR3 is TGCAGCGTTGAATTAGGGGGCGAGGGCAATCAGCCCCAGCATTTT. Amino acid sequence: CSVELGGEGNQPQHF.